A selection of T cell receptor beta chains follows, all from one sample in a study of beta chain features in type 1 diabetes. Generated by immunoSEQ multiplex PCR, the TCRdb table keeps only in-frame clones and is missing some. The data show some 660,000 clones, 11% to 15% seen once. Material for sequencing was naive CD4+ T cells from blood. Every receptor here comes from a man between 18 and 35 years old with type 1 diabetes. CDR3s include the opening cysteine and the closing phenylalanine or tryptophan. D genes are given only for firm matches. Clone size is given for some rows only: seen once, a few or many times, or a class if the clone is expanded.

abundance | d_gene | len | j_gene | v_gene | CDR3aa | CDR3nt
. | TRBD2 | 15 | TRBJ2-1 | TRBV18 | CASSPSLAGDDEQFF | TGTGCCAGCTCACCATCTCTAGCGGGAGACGATGAGCAGTTCTTC
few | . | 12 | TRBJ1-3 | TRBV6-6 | CASFLGGNTIYF | TGTGCCAGCTTCCTGGGGGGGAACACCATATATTTT
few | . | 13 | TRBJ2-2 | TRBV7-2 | CASSSGLTGELFF | TGTGCCAGCAGCTCGGGACTCACCGGGGAGCTGTTTTTT
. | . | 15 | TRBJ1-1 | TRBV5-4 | CASSSKTGLNTEAFF | TGTGCCAGCAGCTCTAAGACGGGATTGAACACTGAAGCTTTCTTT
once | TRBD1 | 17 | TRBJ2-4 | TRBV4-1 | CASSQGGTVIAKNIQYF | TGCGCCAGCAGCCAAGGGGGGACAGTCATAGCCAAAAACATTCAGTACTTC
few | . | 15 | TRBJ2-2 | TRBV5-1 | CASSFWALNTGELFF | TGCGCCAGCAGCTTTTGGGCCTTGAACACCGGGGAGCTGTTTTTT
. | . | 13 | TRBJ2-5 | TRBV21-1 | CASSKVFKETQYF | TGTGCCAGCAGCAAAGTCTTTAAAGAGACCCAGTACTTC
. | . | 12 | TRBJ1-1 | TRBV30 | CAWRRQNTEAFF | TGTGCCTGGAGACGGCAGAACACTGAAGCTTTCTTT
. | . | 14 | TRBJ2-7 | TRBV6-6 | CASSPRDSDSRQYF | TGTGCCAGCAGTCCCCGGGACTCAGATTCGCGGCAGTACTTC
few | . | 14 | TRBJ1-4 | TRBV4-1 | CASSPGIANEKLFF | TGCGCCAGCAGCCCGGGAATAGCTAATGAAAAACTGTTTTTT
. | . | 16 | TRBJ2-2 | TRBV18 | CASSPQGRGNTGELFF | TGTGCCAGCTCACCACAGGGGCGCGGAAACACCGGGGAGCTGTTTTTT
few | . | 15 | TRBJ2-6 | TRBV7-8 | CASSLVFSGANVLTF | TGTGCCAGCAGCTTAGTGTTCTCTGGGGCCAACGTCCTGACTTTC
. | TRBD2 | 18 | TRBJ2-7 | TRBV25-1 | CASSESPGLAGVGYEQYF | TGTGCCAGCAGTGAATCCCCGGGACTAGCGGGAGTGGGCTACGAGCAGTACTTC
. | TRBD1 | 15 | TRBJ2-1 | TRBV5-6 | CASSFRDRGPNEQFF | TGTGCCAGCAGCTTCCGGGACAGGGGGCCCAATGAGCAGTTCTTC
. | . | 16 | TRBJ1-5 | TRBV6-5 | CASSYFFDSFNQPQHF | TGTGCCAGCAGTTACTTCTTTGACAGCTTCAATCAGCCCCAGCATTTT
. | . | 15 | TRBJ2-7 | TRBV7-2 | CASSLVASPTYEQYF | TGTGCCAGCAGCTTAGTGGCTAGCCCTACCTACGAGCAGTACTTC
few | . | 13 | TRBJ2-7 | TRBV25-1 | CASSSAGSYEQYF | TGTGCCAGCAGTTCCGCTGGCTCCTACGAGCAGTACTTC
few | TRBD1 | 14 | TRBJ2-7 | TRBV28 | CASSLGQNPYEQYF | TGTGCCAGCAGCTTGGGACAGAACCCCTACGAGCAGTACTTC
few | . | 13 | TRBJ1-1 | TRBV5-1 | CASSLEVNTEAFF | TGCGCCAGCAGCTTGGAGGTGAACACTGAAGCTTTCTTT
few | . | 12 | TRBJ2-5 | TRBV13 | CAIAGGPGTQYF | TGTGCCATCGCCGGAGGGCCCGGGACCCAGTACTTC
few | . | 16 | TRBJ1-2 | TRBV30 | CAWSAPGSPTNYGYTF | TGTGCCTGGAGTGCACCCGGCAGTCCAACTAACTATGGCTACACCTTC
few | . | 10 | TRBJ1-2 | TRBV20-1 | CSARAGGYTF | TGCAGTGCTAGGGCCGGTGGCTACACCTTC
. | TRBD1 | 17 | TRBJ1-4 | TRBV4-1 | CASSQTGLTGGGEKLFF | TGCGCCAGCAGCCAAACCGGACTGACAGGGGGCGGGGAAAAACTGTTTTTT
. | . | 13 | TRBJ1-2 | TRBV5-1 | CASSPEGYHGYTF | TGCGCCAGCAGCCCGGAAGGGTATCATGGCTACACCTTC
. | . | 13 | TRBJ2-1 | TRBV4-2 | CASSQETDNEQFF | TGTGCCAGCAGCCAAGAAACGGACAATGAGCAGTTCTTC
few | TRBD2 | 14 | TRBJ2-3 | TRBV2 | CATTPGLAYRTQYF | TGTGCCACCACACCGGGACTAGCATATCGTACGCAGTATTTT
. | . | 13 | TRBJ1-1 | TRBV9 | CASGVSENTEAFF | TGTGCCTCAGGGGTCTCCGAGAACACTGAAGCTTTCTTT
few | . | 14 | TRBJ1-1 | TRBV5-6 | CASSSDGLNTEAFF | TGTGCCAGCAGCTCGGACGGCCTGAACACTGAAGCTTTCTTT
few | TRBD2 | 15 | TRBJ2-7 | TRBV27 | CASSFQTSGSYEQYF | TGTGCCAGCAGTTTTCAGACTAGCGGGAGCTACGAGCAGTACTTC
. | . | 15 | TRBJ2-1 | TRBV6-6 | CASKQQGRSYNEQFF | TGTGCCAGCAAGCAACAGGGACGCTCCTACAATGAGCAGTTCTTC
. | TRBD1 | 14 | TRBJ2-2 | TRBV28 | CASLRGGSPGELFF | TGTGCCAGCCTGAGAGGGGGCTCCCCCGGGGAGCTGTTTTTT
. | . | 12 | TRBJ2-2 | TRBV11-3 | CASSVRTGELFF | TGTGCCAGCAGCGTCCGGACCGGGGAGCTGTTTTTT
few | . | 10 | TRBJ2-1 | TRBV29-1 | CSVEQAPGFF | TGCAGCGTTGAGCAGGCCCCGGGGTTCTTC